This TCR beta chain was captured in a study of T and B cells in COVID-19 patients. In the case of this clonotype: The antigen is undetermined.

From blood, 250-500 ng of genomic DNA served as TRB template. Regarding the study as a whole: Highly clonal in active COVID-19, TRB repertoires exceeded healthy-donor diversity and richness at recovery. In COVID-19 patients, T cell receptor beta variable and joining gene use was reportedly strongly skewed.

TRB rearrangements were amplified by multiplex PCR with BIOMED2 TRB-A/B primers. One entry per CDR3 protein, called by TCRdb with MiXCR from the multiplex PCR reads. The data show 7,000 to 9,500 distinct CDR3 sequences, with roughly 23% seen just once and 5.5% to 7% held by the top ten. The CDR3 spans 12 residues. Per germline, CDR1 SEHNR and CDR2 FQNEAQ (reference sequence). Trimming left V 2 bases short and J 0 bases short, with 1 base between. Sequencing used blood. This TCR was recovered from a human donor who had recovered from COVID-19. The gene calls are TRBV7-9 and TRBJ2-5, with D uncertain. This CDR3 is CASSLNQETQYF. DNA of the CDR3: TGTGCCAGCAGCTTAAACCAAGAGACCCAGTACTTC.